This T cell receptor (beta chain) was identified in a study of blood T cell repertoires in COVID-19. In the study overall: Acute and convalescent COVID-19 specimens originated in the United States, Italy and Spain. In each case, the material was cDNA or gDNA derived from T cells, B-cell-depleted T cells, or PBMCs.

The CDR3 is made up of 18 amino acids. Germline values: CDR1 SEHNR, CDR2 FQNEAQ (reference sequence). The V end was cut by 0 bases, the J end by 2 bases, with 16 bases between. While infection was still active, Seattle patients were enrolled and then followed longitudinally. Original processing notes: Nucleated cell number was recorded as an estimate derived from reference gene primer amplification. Sequencing used immunoSEQ multiplex PCR; TCRdb keeps in-frame clones, though not all of them. V, J and clone size were drawn from that table, and D and trimming were deduced from the DNA. This table has around 150,000 clones, around 92% appearing once.

The sample comprised peripheral blood. The receptor was derived from a man aged 25-45 years with COVID-19, enrolled during active disease. The chain employs TRBV7-9 and TRBJ2-2, with D maybe TRBD2 (6 bases). This chain's CDR3 is CASSLAEGRGINTGELFF. CDR3 coding DNA: TGTGCCAGCAGCTTAGCGGAGGGCCGGGGGATAAACACCGGGGAGCTGTTTTTT.